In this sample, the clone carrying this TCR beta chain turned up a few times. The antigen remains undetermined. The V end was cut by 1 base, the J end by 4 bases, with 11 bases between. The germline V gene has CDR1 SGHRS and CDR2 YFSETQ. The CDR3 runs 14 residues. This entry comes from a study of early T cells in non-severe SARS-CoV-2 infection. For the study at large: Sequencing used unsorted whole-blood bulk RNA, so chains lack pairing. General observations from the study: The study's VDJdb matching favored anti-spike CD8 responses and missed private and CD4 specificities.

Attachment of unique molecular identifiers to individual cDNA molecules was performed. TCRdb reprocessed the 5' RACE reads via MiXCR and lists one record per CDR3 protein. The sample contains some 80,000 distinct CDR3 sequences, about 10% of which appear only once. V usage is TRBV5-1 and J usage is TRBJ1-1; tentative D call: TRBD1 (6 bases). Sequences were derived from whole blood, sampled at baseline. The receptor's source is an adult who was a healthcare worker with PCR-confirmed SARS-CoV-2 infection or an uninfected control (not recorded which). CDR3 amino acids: CASSLRGTGTEAFF. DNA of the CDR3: TGCGCCAGCAGCTTGAGGGGGACGGGCACTGAAGCTTTCTTT.